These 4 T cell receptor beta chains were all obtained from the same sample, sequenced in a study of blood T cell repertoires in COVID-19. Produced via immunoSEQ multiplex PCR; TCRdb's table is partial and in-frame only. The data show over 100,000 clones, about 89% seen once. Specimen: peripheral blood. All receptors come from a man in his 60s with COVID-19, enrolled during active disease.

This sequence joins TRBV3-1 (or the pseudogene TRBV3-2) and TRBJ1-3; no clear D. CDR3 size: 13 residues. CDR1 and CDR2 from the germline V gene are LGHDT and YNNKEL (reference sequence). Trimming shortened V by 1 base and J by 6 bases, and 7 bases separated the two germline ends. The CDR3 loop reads CASSQGTVNTIYF. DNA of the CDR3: TGTGCCAGCAGCCAAGGAACTGTAAACACCATATATTTT.

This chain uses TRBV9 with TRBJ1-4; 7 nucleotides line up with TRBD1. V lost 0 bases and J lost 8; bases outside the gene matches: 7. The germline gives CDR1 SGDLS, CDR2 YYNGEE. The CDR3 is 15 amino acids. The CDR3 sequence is CASSVERVTGEKLFF. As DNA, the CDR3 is TGTGCCAGCAGCGTAGAGCGGGTGACAGGGGAAAAACTGTTTTTT.

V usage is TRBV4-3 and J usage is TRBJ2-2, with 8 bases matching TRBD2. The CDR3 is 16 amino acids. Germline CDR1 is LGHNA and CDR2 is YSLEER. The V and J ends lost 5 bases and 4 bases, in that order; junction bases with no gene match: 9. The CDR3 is CASSTYGGAVTGELFF. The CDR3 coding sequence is TGCGCCAGCAGCACTTACGGGGGGGCGGTCACCGGGGAGCTGTTTTTT.

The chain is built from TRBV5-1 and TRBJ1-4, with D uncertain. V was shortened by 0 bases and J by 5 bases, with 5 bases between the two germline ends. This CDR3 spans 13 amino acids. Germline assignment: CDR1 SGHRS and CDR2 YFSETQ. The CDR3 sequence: CASSLGHNEKLFF. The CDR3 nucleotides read TGCGCCAGCAGCTTGGGGCACAATGAAAAACTGTTTTTT.